One sample yielded the 3 T cell receptor beta chains listed below, sequenced in a study of technical replicates of blood from several donors. The data were produced by immunoSEQ multiplex PCR, yet TCRdb's version contains in-frame clones alone and is incomplete. This sample carries almost 70,000 clones, about 90% of them seen once, and the ten largest clones take roughly 0.37%. Sequenced: T cells isolated from PBMCs. The receptors stem from a human donor in good health.

This chain joins TRBV11-3 and TRBJ1-4, with D perhaps matching TRBD1 (6 bases). The germline V gene encodes CDR1 SGHNT and CDR2 YENEEA. CDR3 length: 15 amino acids. V was trimmed by 3 bases and J by 0 bases, leaving 8 bases between them. CDR3 residues: CASSFSGATNEKLFF. Here the CDR3 DNA reads TGTGCCAGCAGCTTTTCAGGGGCAACTAATGAAAAACTGTTTTTT.

The V gene is TRBV7-9, the J gene TRBJ2-1; tentatively, D is TRBD2 (6 bases). CDR1 SEHNR and CDR2 FQNEAQ come from the germline V gene (reference sequence). CDR3 size: 12 residues. Trimming pared 6 bases from V and 8 bases from J, leaving 11 bases between. CDR3 protein: CASRPGADEQFF. CDR3 coding DNA: TGTGCCAGCAGACCGGGAGCGGATGAGCAGTTCTTC.

This chain uses TRBV21-1 with TRBJ2-5; no check of the table's D call, TRBD1, against the DNA was made. TRBV21-1 is noted as a pseudogene. The CDR3 totals 14 residues. CDR3 DNA: TGTGCCAGCAGCAAAGGGGCAGCACAAGAGACCCAGTACTTC. Translated: CASSKGAAQETQYF.